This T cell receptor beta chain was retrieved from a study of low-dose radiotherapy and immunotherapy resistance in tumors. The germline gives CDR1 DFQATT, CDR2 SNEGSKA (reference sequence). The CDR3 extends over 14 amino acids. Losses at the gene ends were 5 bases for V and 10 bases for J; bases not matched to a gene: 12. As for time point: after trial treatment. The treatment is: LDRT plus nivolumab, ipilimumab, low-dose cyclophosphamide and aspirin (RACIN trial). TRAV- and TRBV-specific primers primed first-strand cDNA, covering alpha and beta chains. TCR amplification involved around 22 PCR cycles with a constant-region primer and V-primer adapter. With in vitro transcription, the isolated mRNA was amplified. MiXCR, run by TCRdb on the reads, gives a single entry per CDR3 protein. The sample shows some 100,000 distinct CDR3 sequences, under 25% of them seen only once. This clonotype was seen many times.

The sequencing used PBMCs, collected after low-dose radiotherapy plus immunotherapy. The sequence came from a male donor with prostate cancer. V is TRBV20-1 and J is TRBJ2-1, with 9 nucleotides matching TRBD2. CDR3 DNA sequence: TGCAGTGCTCTGGACTCTAGCGGGGACCGGGAGCAGTTCTTC. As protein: CSALDSSGDREQFF.